This entry lists 17 T cell receptor beta chains sequenced from one sample in a study of T-cell memory formation after mild COVID-19. TCRdb processed the 5' RACE reads anew with MiXCR; each CDR3 protein has one entry. The profile shows about 440,000 distinct CDR3 sequences, roughly 20% of them singletons. The sequenced material came from PBMCs or a T cell subset sorted from them (not recorded which). The receptors shown here come from an adult woman who had mild COVID-19 (a few samples of this study predate the infection). Cell type and time point are not known.

The chain recombines TRBV18 with TRBJ1-2, with TRBD1 matching over 7 bases. The V gene end was trimmed by 2 bases and the J gene end by 6 bases; junction bases not matched to a gene: 3. In germline, CDR1 is KGHSH, CDR2 LQKENI. This CDR3 contains 13 residues. The CDR3 here is CASSPVGQDGYTF. The CDR3 DNA is TGTGCCAGCTCACCAGTCGGACAGGATGGCTACACCTTC.

Only a few counts were recorded for this clonotype. This chain joins TRBV29-1 and TRBJ1-5; D uncertain. The CDR3 loop spans 13 amino acids. Trimming cost V 6 bases and J 3 bases, with 12 bases left between them. The germline V gene has CDR1 SQVTM and CDR2 ANQGSEA. CDR3: CSVGDTYNQPQHF. In DNA, the CDR3 is TGCAGCGTCGGCGACACGTACAATCAGCCCCAGCATTTT.

This clonotype occurred a few times. J is TRBJ2-3 and V is TRBV4-1, with no clear D. Trimming took 6 bases from V and 0 from J, leaving 10 bases between them. The CDR3 sequence is 14 residues long. Germline CDR1 reads MGHRA; CDR2 reads YSYEKL. The CDR3 spells CASSGNTSTDTQYF. The DNA of the CDR3 is TGCGCCAGCAGTGGGAATACTAGCACAGATACGCAGTATTTT.

This clonotype was detected a few times. The chain uses TRBV12-3 or TRBV12-4 and TRBJ1-1; 12 bases are a match to TRBD1. The ends lost 5 bases at V and 10 bases at J; junction bases unmatched: 11. CDR3 length: 15 residues. This chain's CDR3 is CASSIGTGGRSTAFF. CDR3 nucleotide sequence: TGTGCCAGCAGTATCGGGACAGGGGGCCGCTCGACAGCTTTCTTT.

This clonotype turned up a few times. The CDR3, as DNA: TGTGCCAGCAGCTCGGGACAGGGGAGGACCGGGGAGCTGTTTTTT. This gives the protein CASSSGQGRTGELFF. The chain joins TRBV6-5 to TRBJ2-2; 10 bases align to TRBD1. The V segment lost 6 bases and the J segment 5 bases; nucleotides outside the gene matches: 6. CDR3 length: 15 amino acids. Germline-derived CDR1 and CDR2 are MNHEY and SVGAGI.

The chain joins TRBV6-1 to TRBJ2-3, with 10 bases lining up with TRBD1. This CDR3 region has 15 residues. Germline CDR1 reads MNHNS; CDR2 reads SASEGT. Trimming cost V 4 bases and J 6 bases; bases outside gene matches: 7. The CDR3 loop reads CASSAGTGERDTQYF. The CDR3 DNA reads as TGTGCCAGCAGTGCTGGGACAGGGGAACGGGATACGCAGTATTTT.

This rearrangement joins TRBV19 to TRBJ2-2, with a possible D match to TRBD2 (5 bases). Germline CDR1 reads LNHDA; CDR2 reads SQIVND (reference sequence). CDR3 length: 17 amino acids. V lost 3 bases to trimming and J lost 2 bases, with 16 bases between them. This chain's CDR3 is CASSITPGRTNTGELFF. The CDR3 bases are TGTGCCAGTAGTATTACCCCGGGCAGGACTAACACCGGGGAGCTGTTTTTT.

For this clonotype: Germline and junction disagree at one end, which may indicate a read error. This chain connects TRBV20-1 to TRBJ2-3, with D possibly matching TRBD2 (5 bases). CDR1 and CDR2 from the germline V gene are DFQATT and SNEGSKA (reference sequence). The CDR3 has 15 amino acids. The CDR3 DNA reads TGCAGTGTTAGAAGGAGGACCCTAGCCACAGATACGCAGTATTTT. It codes for CSVRRRTLATDTQYF.

The table lists this clonotype with a count of one. The chain is built from TRBV18 and TRBJ2-5; no firm D call. The CDR3 sequence is 13 residues long. V was shortened by 5 bases and J by 3 bases, with 10 bases between the two germline ends. Germline CDR1 reads KGHSH; CDR2 reads LQKENI. This CDR3 reads CASSRPPEETQYF. In DNA, the CDR3 is TGTGCCAGCTCAAGACCGCCTGAAGAGACCCAGTACTTC.

This clonotype has a handful of counts. The chain is built from TRBV29-1 and TRBJ1-2, with no clear D. CDR1 is SQVTM and CDR2 is ANQGSEA in the germline V gene. The V end lost 1 base, the J end lost 1 base, and 7 bases lay between the germline ends. The CDR3 totals 13 residues. CDR3 in DNA: TGCAGCGTTGAAGGGCAGATTAACTATGGCTACACCTTC. It translates to CSVEGQINYGYTF.

The gene calls are TRBV7-8 and TRBJ2-6, with TRBD1 identical over 8 bases. CDR1 and CDR2 from the germline V gene are SGHVS and FQNEAQ. The CDR3 is 15 residues long. The CDR3 nucleotides are TGTGTGTCTCTAGGTCGGACAGGGAAGGCCAACGTCCTGACTTTC. It yields the protein CVSLGRTGKANVLTF.

The gene calls are TRBV10-3 and TRBJ2-7; D may match TRBD1 or TRBD2 (6 bases each). Germline-derived CDR1 and CDR2 are ENHRY and SYGVKD. V shed 5 bases and J shed 5 bases, with 16 bases lying between them. The CDR3 length is 14 residues. The CDR3 loop reads CAISWDPRGDEQYF. In nucleotides, the CDR3 is TGTGCCATCAGTTGGGACCCGAGGGGGGACGAGCAGTACTTC.

The chain couples TRBV30 to TRBJ2-2; weak D call: TRBD2 (6 bases). Trimming left V 1 base short and J 4 bases short, with 13 bases between. CDR3 length: 15 amino acids. Germline assignment: CDR1 GTSNPN and CDR2 SVGIG (reference sequence). The chain's CDR3 is CAWSGAREGTGELFF. DNA of the CDR3: TGTGCCTGGAGTGGAGCGCGGGAAGGCACCGGGGAGCTGTTTTTT.

This clonotype was seen repeatedly, ten times or more. J is TRBJ1-4 and V is TRBV6-5; D gene unclear. Germline loops: CDR1 MNHEY, CDR2 SVGAGI. V gave up 0 bases and J gave up 7 bases, with 9 bases separating them. The CDR3 totals 14 residues. This CDR3 is CASSYSGRSEKLFF. In DNA form, the CDR3 reads TGTGCCAGCAGTTACTCGGGGAGATCTGAAAAACTGTTTTTT.

This clonotype was found a few times. CDR3 coding DNA: TGCGCCAGCAGCTTGCGCTTGACAGGGGGGGACGGTGGCTACACCTTC. It yields the protein CASSLRLTGGDGGYTF. The chain has TRBV5-1 and TRBJ1-2, with TRBD1 matching over 9 bases. Unmatched junction bases numbered 11, after V lost 1 base and J lost 7 bases. This CDR3 region has 16 residues. Germline CDR1 and CDR2: SGHRS and YFSETQ.

This clonotype appeared a few times. V and J are TRBV7-9 and TRBJ2-7; unclear D gene. The CDR3 is 13 residues long. Trimming removed 2 bases at V and 6 bases at J, with 11 bases between. CDR1 and CDR2 (germline): SEHNR, FQNEAQ (reference sequence). In DNA form, the CDR3 reads TGTGCCAGCAGCTTACAGTTCGTAGTCGAGCAGTACTTC. Translating gives CASSLQFVVEQYF.

A few counts support this clonotype. The rearrangement uses TRBV5-6 and TRBJ1-1; TRBD1 is a possible D gene (6 bases). Trimming removed 4 bases from V and 3 bases from J, with 19 bases in between. CDR1 is SGHDT and CDR2 is YYEEEE in the germline V gene. The CDR3 is made up of 16 amino acids. CDR3 DNA: TGTGCCAGCAGCCACATGATCAGGGGCACGGACACTGAAGCTTTCTTT. Encoded protein: CASSHMIRGTDTEAFF.